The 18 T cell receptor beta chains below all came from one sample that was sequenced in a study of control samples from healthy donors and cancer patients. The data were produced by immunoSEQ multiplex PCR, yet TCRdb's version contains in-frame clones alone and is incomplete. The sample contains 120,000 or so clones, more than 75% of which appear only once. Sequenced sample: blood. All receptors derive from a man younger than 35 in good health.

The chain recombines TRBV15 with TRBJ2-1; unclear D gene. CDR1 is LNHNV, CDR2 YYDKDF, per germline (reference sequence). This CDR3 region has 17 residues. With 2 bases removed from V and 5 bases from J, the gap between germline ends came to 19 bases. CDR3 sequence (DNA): TGTGCCACCAGCAGACCGGACGCTTCTCGGTGGGACAATGAGCAGTTCTTC. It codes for CATSRPDASRWDNEQFF.

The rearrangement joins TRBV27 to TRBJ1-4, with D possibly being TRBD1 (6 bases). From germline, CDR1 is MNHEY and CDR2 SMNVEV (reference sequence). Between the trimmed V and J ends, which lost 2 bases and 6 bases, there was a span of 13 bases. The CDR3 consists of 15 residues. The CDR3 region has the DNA TGTGCCAGCAGTTTACGGGGAACAGGGTATGAAAAACTGTTTTTT. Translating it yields CASSLRGTGYEKLFF.

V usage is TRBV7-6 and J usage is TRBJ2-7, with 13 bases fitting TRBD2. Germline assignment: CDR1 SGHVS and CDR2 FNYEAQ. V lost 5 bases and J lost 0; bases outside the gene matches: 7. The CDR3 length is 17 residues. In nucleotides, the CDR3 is TGTGCCAGCAGCCACGGACTAGCGGGAGATTACTCCTACGAGCAGTACTTC. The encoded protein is CASSHGLAGDYSYEQYF.

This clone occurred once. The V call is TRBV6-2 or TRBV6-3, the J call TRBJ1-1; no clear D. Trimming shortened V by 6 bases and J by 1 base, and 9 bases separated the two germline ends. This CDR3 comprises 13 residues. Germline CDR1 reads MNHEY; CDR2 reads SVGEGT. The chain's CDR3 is CASSVVENTEAFF. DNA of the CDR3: TGTGCCAGCAGCGTCGTTGAGAACACTGAAGCTTTCTTT.

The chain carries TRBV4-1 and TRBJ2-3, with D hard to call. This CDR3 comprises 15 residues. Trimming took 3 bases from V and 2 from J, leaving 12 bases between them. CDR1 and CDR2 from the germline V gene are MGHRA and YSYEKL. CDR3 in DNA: TGCGCCAGCAGCCAGACCATACCTACCACAGATACGCAGTATTTT. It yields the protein CASSQTIPTTDTQYF.

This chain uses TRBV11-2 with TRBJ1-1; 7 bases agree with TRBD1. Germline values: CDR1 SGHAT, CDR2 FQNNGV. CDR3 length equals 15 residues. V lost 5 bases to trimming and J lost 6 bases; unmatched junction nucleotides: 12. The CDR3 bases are TGTGCCAGCAGCCCCCGGACAGGCGGGGTGGCTGAAGCTTTCTTT. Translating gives CASSPRTGGVAEAFF.

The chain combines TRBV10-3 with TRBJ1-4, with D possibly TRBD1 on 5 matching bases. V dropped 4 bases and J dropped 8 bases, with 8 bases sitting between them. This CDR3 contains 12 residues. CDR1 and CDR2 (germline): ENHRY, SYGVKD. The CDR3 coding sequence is TGTGCCATCAGTGCAGGGAGCGAAAAACTGTTTTTT. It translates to CAISAGSEKLFF.

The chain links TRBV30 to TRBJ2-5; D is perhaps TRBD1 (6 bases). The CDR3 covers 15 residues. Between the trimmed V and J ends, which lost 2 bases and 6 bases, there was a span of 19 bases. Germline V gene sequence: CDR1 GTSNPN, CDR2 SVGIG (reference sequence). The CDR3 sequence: CAWSRSDRAWKTQYF. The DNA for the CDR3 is TGTGCCTGGAGTAGGTCGGACAGAGCTTGGAAGACCCAGTACTTC.

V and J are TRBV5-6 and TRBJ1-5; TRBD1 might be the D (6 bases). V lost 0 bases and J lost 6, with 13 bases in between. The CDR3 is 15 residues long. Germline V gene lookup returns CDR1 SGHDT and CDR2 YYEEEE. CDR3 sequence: CASSLGGPRGQPQHF. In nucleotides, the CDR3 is TGTGCCAGCAGCTTGGGGGGGCCCCGCGGTCAGCCCCAGCATTTT.

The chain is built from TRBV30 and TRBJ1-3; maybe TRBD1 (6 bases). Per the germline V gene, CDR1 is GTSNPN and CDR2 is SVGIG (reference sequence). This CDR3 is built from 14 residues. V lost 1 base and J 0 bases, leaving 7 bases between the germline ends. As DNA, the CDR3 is TGTGCCTGGAGTGGGACAGACTCTGGAAACACCATATATTTT. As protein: CAWSGTDSGNTIYF.

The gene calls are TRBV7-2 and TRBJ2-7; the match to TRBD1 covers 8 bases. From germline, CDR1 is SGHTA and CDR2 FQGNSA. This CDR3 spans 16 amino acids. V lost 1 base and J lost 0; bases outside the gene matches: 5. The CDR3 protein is CASSLGTGSPSYEQYF. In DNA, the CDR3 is TGTGCCAGCAGCTTAGGGACAGGGTCCCCCTCCTACGAGCAGTACTTC. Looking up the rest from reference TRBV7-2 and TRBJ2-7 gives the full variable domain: GAGVSQSPSNKVTEKGKDVELRCDPISGHTALYWYRQSLGQGLEFLIYFQGNSAPDKSGLPSDRFSAERTGGSVSTLTIQRTQQEDSAVYLCASSLGTGSPSYEQYFGPGTRLTVT.

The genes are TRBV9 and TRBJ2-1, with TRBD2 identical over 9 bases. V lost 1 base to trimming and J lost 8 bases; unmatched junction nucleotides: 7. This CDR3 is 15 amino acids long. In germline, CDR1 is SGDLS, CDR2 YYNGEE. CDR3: CASSVLAGRFDEQFF. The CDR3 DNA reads TGTGCCAGCAGCGTACTAGCGGGAAGGTTTGATGAGCAGTTCTTC. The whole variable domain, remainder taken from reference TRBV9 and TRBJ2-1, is DSGVTQTPKHLITATGQRVTLRCSPRSGDLSVYWYQQSLDQGLQFLIQYYNGEERAKGNILERFSAQQFPDLHSELNLSSLELGDSALYFCASSVLAGRFDEQFFGPGTRLTVL.

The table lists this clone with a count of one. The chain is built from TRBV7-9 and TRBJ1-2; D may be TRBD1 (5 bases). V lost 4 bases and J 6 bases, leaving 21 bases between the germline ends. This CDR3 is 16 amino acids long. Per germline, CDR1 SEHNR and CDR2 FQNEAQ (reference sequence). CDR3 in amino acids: CASSSSLRGPADGYTF. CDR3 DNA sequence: TGTGCCAGCAGCTCATCCCTGAGGGGACCGGCCGATGGCTACACCTTC.

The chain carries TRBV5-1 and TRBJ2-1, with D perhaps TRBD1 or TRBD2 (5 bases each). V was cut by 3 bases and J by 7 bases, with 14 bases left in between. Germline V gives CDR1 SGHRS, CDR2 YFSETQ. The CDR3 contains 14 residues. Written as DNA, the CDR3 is TGCGCCAGCAGCTACCCGGGACCACAAAATGAGCAGTTCTTC. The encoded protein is CASSYPGPQNEQFF.

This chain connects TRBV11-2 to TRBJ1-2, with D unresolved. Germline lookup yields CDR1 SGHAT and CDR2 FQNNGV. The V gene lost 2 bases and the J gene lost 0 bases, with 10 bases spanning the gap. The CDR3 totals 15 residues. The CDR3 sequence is CASSLTPAANYGYTF. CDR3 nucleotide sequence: TGTGCCAGCAGCTTAACGCCAGCAGCTAACTATGGCTACACCTTC. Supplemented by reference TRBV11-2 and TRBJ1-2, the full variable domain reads EAGVAQSPRYKIIEKRQSVAFWCNPISGHATLYWYQQILGQGPKLLIQFQNNGVVDDSQLPKDRFSAERLKGVDSTLKIQPAKLEDSAVYLCASSLTPAANYGYTFGSGTRLTVV.

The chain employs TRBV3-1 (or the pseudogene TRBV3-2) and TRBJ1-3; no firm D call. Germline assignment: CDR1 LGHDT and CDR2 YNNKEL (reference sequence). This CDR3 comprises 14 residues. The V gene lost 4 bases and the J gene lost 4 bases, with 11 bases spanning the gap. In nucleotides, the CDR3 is TGTGCCAGCAGCCTCTGGACCGGCGGAAACACCATATATTTT. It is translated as CASSLWTGGNTIYF.

CDR3 residues: CASSMRDRGRISYNEQFF. In DNA form, the CDR3 reads TGTGCCAGTAGTATGAGGGACAGGGGAAGAATATCCTACAATGAGCAGTTCTTC. This rearrangement joins TRBV19 to TRBJ2-1; 10 bases fit TRBD1. V was pared by 3 bases and J by 1 base, with 9 bases of the junction left unmatched. Germline CDR1 LNHDA, CDR2 SQIVND (reference sequence). The CDR3 covers 18 residues.

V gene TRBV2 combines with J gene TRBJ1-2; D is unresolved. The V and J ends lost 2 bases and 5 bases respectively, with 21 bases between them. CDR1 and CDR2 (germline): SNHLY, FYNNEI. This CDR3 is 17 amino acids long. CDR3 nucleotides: TGTGCCAGCAGTGAACTTGGCTCTGATTCTGGTGTTTATGGCTACACCTTC. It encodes CASSELGSDSGVYGYTF.